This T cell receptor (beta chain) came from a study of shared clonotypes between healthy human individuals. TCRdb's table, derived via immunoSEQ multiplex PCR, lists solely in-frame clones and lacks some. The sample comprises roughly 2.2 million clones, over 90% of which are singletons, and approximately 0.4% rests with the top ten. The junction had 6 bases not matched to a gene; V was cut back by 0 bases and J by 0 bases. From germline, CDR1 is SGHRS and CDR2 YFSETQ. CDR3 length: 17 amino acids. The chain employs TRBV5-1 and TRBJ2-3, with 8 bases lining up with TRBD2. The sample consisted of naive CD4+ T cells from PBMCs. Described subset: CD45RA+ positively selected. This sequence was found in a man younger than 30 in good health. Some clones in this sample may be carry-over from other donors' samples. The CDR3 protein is CASSLVTSVSSTDTQYF. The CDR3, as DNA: TGCGCCAGCAGCTTGGTGACTAGCGTTTCTAGCACAGATACGCAGTATTTT.